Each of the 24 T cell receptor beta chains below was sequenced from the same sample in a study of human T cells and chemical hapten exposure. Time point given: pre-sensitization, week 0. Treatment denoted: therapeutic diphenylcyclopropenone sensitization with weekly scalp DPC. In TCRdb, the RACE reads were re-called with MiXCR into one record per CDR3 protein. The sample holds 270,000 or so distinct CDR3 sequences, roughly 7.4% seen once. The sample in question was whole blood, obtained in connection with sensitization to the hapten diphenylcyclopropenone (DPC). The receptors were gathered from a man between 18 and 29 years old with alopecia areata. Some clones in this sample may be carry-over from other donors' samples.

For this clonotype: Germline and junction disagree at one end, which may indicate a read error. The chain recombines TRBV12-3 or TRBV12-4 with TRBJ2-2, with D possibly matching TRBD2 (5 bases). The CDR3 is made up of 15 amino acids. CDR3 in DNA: TGTGCCAGCAGCCCCCTGGACGCGAACACCGGGGAGCTGCTTTTT. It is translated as CASSPLDANTGELLF.

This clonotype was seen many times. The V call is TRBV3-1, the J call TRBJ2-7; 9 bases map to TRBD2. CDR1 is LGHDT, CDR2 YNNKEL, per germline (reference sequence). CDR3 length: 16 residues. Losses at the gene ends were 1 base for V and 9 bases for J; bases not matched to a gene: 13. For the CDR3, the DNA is TGTGCCAGCAGCCAAGCCACGTATGGGACTAGCATTGGGCAGTACTTC. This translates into CASSQATYGTSIGQYF.

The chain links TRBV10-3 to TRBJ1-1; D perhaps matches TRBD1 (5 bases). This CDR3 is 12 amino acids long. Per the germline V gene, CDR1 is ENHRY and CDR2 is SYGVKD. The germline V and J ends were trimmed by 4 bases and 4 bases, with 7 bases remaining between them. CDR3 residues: CAISGGSTEAFF. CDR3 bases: TGTGCCATCAGTGGGGGGAGCACTGAAGCTTTCTTT.

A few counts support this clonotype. The CDR3 DNA reads TGTGCCAGCAGTGGGACTAGCGGGGGACTTAACAATGAGCAGTTCTTC. Its protein is CASSGTSGGLNNEQFF. This chain links TRBV12-3 or TRBV12-4 with TRBJ2-1; TRBD2 aligns across 14 bases. V lost 5 bases, J lost 5 bases, and 5 bases stayed unmatched. The CDR3 extends over 16 amino acids.

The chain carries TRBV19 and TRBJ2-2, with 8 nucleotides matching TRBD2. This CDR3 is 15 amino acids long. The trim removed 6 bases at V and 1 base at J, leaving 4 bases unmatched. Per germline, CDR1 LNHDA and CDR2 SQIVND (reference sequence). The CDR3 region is CASRLLAGNTGELFF. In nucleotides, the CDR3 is TGTGCCAGTAGGTTGCTAGCGGGGAACACCGGGGAGCTGTTTTTT.

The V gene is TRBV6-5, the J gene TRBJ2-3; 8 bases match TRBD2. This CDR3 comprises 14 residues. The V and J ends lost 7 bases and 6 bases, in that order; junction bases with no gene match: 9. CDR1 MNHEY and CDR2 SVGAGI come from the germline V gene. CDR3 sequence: CASKPGLVTDTQYF. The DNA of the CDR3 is TGTGCCAGCAAGCCGGGACTAGTCACGGATACGCAGTATTTT.

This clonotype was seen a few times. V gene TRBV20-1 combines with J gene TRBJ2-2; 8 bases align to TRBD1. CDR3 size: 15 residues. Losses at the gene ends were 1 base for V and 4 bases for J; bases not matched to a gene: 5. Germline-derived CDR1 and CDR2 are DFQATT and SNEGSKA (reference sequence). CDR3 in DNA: TGCAGTGCTAGAGGACCCAGGGGGCCCACCGGGGAGCTGTTTTTT. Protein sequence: CSARGPRGPTGELFF.

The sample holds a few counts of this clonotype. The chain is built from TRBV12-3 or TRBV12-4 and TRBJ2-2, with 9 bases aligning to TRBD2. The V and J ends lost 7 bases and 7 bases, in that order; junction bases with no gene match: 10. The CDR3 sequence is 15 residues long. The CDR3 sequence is CASTEAGGTIGELFF. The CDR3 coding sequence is TGTGCCAGCACTGAAGCGGGGGGTACGATCGGGGAGCTGTTTTTT.

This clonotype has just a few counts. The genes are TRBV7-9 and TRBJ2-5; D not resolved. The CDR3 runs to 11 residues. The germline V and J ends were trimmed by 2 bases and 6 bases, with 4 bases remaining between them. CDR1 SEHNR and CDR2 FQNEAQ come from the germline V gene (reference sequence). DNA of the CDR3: TGTGCCAGCAGCTTAACCCAGACCCAGTACTTC. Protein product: CASSLTQTQYF.

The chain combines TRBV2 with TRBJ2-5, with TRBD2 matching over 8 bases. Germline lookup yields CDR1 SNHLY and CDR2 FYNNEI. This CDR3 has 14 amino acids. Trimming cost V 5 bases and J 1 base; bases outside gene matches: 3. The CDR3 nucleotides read TGTGCCAGCAGTCGACTAGCGCCCCAAGAGACCCAGTACTTC. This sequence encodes CASSRLAPQETQYF.

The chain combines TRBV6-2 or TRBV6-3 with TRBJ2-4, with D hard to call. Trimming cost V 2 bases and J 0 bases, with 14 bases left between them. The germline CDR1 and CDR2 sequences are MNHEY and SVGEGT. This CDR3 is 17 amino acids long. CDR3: CASSYKITFLAKNIQYF. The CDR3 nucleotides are TGTGCCAGCAGTTACAAGATTACGTTTCTAGCCAAAAACATTCAGTACTTC.

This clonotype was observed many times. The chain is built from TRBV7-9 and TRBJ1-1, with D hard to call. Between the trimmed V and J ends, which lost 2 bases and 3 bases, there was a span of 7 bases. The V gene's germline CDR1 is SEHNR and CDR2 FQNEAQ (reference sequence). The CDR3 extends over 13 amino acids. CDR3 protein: CASSLRGDTEAFF. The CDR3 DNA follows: TGTGCCAGCAGCTTACGGGGTGACACTGAAGCTTTCTTT.

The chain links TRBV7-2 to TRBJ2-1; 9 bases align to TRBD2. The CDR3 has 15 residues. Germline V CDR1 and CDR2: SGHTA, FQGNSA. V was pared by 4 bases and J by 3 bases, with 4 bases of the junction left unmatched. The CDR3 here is CASSSAGGLYNEQFF. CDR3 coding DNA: TGTGCCAGCAGCTCAGCGGGGGGACTCTACAATGAGCAGTTCTTC. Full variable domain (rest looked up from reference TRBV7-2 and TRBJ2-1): GAGVSQSPSNKVTEKGKDVELRCDPISGHTALYWYRQSLGQGLEFLIYFQGNSAPDKSGLPSDRFSAERTGGSVSTLTIQRTQQEDSAVYLCASSSAGGLYNEQFFGPGTRLTVL.

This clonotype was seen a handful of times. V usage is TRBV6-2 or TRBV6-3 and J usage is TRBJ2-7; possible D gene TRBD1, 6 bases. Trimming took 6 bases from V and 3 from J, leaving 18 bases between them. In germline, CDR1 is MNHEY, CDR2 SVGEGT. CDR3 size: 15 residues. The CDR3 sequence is CASRLKGELYYEQYV. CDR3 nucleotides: TGTGCCAGCAGATTAAAGGGGGAATTGTACTACGAGCAGTACGTC.

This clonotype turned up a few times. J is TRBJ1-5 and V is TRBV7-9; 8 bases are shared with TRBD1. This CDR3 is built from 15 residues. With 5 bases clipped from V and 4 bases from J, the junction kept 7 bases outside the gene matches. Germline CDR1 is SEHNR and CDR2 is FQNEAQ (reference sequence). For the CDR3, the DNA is TGTGCCAGCAGCGGACAGGACAGGGTTAATCAGCCCCAGCATTTT. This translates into CASSGQDRVNQPQHF.

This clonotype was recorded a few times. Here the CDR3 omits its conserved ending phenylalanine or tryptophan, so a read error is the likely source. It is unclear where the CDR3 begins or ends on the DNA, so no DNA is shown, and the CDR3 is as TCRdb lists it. The CDR3 sequence: CASSGAGTGESI. The chain joins TRBV25-1 to TRBJ1-2; TRBD1, the table's D call, lacks a check against the DNA. Germline V gene lookup returns CDR1 MGHDK and CDR2 SYGVNS. From its first to its last residue, the CDR3 has 12 amino acids.

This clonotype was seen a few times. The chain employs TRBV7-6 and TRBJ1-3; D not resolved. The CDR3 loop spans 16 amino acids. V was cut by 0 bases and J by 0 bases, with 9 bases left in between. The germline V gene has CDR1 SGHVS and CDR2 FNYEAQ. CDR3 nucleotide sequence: TGTGCCAGCAGCTTAGCGCGAGCAGACTCTGGAAACACCATATATTTT. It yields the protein CASSLARADSGNTIYF.

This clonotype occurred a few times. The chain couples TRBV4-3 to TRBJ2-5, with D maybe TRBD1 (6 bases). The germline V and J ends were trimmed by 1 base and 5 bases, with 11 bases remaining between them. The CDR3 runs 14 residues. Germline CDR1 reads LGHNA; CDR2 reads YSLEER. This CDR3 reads CASSQGGLEETQYF. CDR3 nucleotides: TGCGCCAGCAGCCAAGGGGGGCTAGAGGAGACCCAGTACTTC.

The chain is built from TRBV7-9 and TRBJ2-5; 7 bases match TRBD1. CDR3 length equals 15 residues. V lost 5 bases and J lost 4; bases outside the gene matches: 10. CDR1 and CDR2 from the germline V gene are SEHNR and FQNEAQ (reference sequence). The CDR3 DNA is TGTGCCAGCAGCCTGAAGACAGGGACGTCAGAGACCCAGTACTTC. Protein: CASSLKTGTSETQYF. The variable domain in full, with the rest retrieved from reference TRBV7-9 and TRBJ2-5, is DTGVSQNPRHKITKRGQNVTFRCDPISEHNRLYWYRQTLGQGPEFLTYFQNEAQLEKSRLLSDRFSAERPKGSFSTLEIQRTEQGDSAMYLCASSLKTGTSETQYFGPGTRLLVL.

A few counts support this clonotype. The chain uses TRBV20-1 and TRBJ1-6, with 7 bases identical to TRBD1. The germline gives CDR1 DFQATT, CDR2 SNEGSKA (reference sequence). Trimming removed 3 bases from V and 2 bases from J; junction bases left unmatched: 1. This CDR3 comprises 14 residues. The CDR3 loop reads CSASTGAYNSPLHF. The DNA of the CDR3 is TGCAGTGCTAGTACAGGGGCCTATAATTCACCCCTCCACTTT.

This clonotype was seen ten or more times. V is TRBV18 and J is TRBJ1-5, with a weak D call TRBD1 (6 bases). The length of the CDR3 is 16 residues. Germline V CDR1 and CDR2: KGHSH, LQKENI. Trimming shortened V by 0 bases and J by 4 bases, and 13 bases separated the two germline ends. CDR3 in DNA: TGTGCCAGCTCACCACCGCCAGGGGCATTAAATCAGCCCCAGCATTTT. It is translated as CASSPPPGALNQPQHF.

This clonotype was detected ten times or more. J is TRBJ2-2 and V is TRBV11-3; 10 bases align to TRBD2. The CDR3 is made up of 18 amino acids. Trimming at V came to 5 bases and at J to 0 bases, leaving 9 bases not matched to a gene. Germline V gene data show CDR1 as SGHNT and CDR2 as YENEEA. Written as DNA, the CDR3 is TGTGCCAGCAGCGGCAGGTCTAGCGGGGGTCCGAACACCGGGGAGCTGTTTTTT. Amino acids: CASSGRSSGGPNTGELFF.

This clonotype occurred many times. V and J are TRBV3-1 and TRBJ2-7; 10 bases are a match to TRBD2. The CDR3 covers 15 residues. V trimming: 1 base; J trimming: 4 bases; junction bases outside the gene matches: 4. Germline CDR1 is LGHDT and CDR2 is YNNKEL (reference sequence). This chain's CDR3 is CASSQGASGGYEQYV. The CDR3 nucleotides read TGTGCCAGCAGCCAAGGGGCTAGCGGGGGTTACGAGCAGTACGTC.

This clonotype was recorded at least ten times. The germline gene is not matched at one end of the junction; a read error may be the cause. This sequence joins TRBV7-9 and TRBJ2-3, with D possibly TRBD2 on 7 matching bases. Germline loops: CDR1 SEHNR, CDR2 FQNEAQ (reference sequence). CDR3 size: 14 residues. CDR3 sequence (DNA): TGTGCCAGCAGATTAGGGGGGGCCGGAGATACGCAGTATTTT. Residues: CASRLGGAGDTQYF.